The 11 T cell receptor beta chains in this list originate from one sample, sequenced in a study of T cells after yellow fever vaccination (dated by TCRdb to about 2019). Receptors were amplified or captured by 5' RACE. Instrument used: Illumina HiSeq 2500. The public reads were reanalyzed by TCRdb: fastp trimming at Q25, MiXCR alignment, in-frame beta chains only. CDR3 protein sequences are deduplicated, and each keeps its most common genes and DNA. The sample profile shows about 170,000 distinct CDR3 sequences; 5.5% to 7.5% of them were found once. Clones ranked in the top ten supply 2.5% to 3.5% of the sample. The treatment or condition label of this sample denotes: live attenuated yellow fever vaccine strain. The sequencing used CD4+ T cells sorted from PBMCs, collected on the day of the first yellow fever vaccination. These receptors were obtained from a man between 18 and 35 years old who received the YFV17D yellow fever vaccine.

This clonotype has at least ten counts. The chain is built from TRBV6-5 and TRBJ2-3; 7 bases agree with TRBD2. The CDR3 totals 16 residues. Germline loops: CDR1 MNHEY, CDR2 SVGAGI. Trimming at V came to 0 bases and at J to 5 bases, leaving 8 bases not matched to a gene. CDR3 sequence: CASSYSIAGEGDTQYF. CDR3 DNA: TGTGCCAGCAGTTACTCGATTGCGGGGGAAGGAGATACGCAGTATTTT.

V is TRBV5-1 and J is TRBJ2-3; the match to TRBD2 covers 9 bases. Germline V lookup: CDR1 SGHRS, CDR2 YFSETQ. The CDR3 covers 16 residues. Trimming at V came to 3 bases and at J to 4 bases, leaving 9 bases not matched to a gene. CDR3 loop: CASSSLSGGLADTQYF. The CDR3 DNA reads as TGCGCCAGCAGCTCGCTTAGCGGGGGCCTCGCAGATACGCAGTATTTT.

This clonotype turned up a few times. The chain is built from TRBV3-1 and TRBJ2-2; TRBD1 matches 10 bases. Germline V CDR1 and CDR2: LGHDT, YNNKEL (reference sequence). The J segment lost 3 bases and the V segment lost 4 bases, leaving 5 bases of the junction unmatched. The CDR3 loop spans 16 amino acids. This CDR3 reads CASSPRDRGDTGELFF. CDR3 DNA sequence: TGTGCCAGCAGCCCACGGGACAGGGGCGACACCGGGGAGCTGTTTTTT.

The chain is built from TRBV12-3 or TRBV12-4 and TRBJ1-1; perhaps TRBD1 as D (5 bases). The V and J ends lost 3 bases and 4 bases respectively, with 12 bases between them. The CDR3 has 14 amino acids. The CDR3 sequence is CASSFQGLTTEAFF. CDR3 nucleotides: TGTGCCAGCAGTTTCCAGGGCTTGACCACTGAAGCTTTCTTT.

This clonotype has a count of ten or more. This chain's CDR3 is CASIPRDENIQYF. As DNA, the CDR3 is TGTGCCAGCATTCCTCGGGATGAAAACATTCAGTACTTC. This rearrangement joins TRBV12-3 or TRBV12-4 to TRBJ2-4; TRBD2 is a possible D gene (5 bases). The CDR3 has 13 amino acids. V was shortened by 7 bases and J by 5 bases, with 12 bases between the two germline ends.

This clonotype was seen many times. The chain couples TRBV5-4 to TRBJ1-2; D gene uncertain. From germline, CDR1 is SGHNT and CDR2 YYREEE (reference sequence). V lost 4 bases and J lost 4, with 14 bases in between. The CDR3 spans 14 residues. The CDR3 nucleotides read TGTGCCAGCAGCCCCCCCGGCAAGAGCTATGGCTACACCTTC. Its protein is CASSPPGKSYGYTF. Full variable domain (remainder filled in from reference TRBV5-4 and TRBJ1-2): ETGVTQSPTHLIKTRGQQVTLRCSSQSGHNTVSWYQQALGQGPQFIFQYYREEENGRGNFPPRFSGLQFPNYSSELNVNALELDDSALYLCASSPPGKSYGYTFGSGTRLTVV.

This clonotype was seen repeatedly, ten times or more. The chain joins TRBV11-1 to TRBJ1-1, with a possible D match to TRBD1 (6 bases). The germline V and J ends were trimmed by 3 bases and 4 bases, with 9 bases remaining between them. This CDR3 has 13 residues. Germline V gene sequence: CDR1 SGHAT, CDR2 FQDESV (reference sequence). CDR3 sequence reads: CASSFQGRTEAFF. In nucleotides, the CDR3 is TGTGCCAGCAGCTTCCAGGGGCGCACTGAAGCTTTCTTT.

This chain links TRBV7-3 with TRBJ1-6; maybe TRBD1 (6 bases). Germline V gives CDR1 SGHTA, CDR2 FQGTGA. This CDR3 spans 16 amino acids. V lost 0 bases to trimming and J lost 9 bases, with 15 bases between them. CDR3 loop: CASSLTGGAKISPLHF. The CDR3 DNA is TGTGCCAGCAGCTTAACCGGGGGGGCGAAAATTTCACCCCTCCACTTT. Full variable domain (missing parts from reference TRBV7-3 and TRBJ1-6): GAGVSQTPSNKVTEKGKYVELRCDPISGHTALYWYRQSLGQGPEFLIYFQGTGAADDSGLPNDRFFAVRPEGSVSTLKIQRTERGDSAVYLCASSLTGGAKISPLHFGNGTRLTVT.

This clonotype showed up many times. The gene calls are TRBV11-2 and TRBJ2-2; D ambiguous. CDR1 and CDR2 from the germline V gene are SGHAT and FQNNGV. This CDR3 has 16 residues. V gave up 1 base and J gave up 6 bases, with 15 bases separating them. The DNA for the CDR3 is TGTGCCAGCAGCTTAGTTCGGGCCCCCCTGCCCGGGGAGCTGTTTTTT. As protein: CASSLVRAPLPGELFF.

This clonotype was seen only a few times. The CDR3 is CASSQESPAGSNEKLFF. CDR3 sequence (DNA): TGCGCCAGCAGCCAAGAGTCCCCAGCAGGATCTAATGAAAAACTGTTTTTT. The chain recombines TRBV4-3 with TRBJ1-4; D unclear. Germline-derived CDR1 and CDR2 are LGHNA and YSLEER. V dropped 0 bases and J dropped 3 bases, with 14 bases sitting between them. This CDR3 comprises 17 residues.

Many counts were recorded for this clonotype. The genes are TRBV9 and TRBJ1-2; no clear D. The CDR3 length is 14 residues. Germline CDR1 reads SGDLS; CDR2 reads YYNGEE. Trimming stripped 0 bases from V and 1 base from J, with 7 bases between. The CDR3 reads CASSVDPFNYGYTF. In nucleotides, the CDR3 is TGTGCCAGCAGCGTAGATCCTTTTAACTATGGCTACACCTTC.